A single sample gave rise to the 22 T cell receptor beta chains below, sequenced in a study of patients and donors after allogeneic stem cell transplantation. Via MiXCR, TCRdb re-called the RT-PCR reads, giving one row per CDR3 protein. The repertoire holds approximately 150,000 distinct CDR3 sequences, with 30% to 45% as singletons. Sample: blood, either unsorted or a sorted T cell fraction (not recorded which). These receptors all come from a human donor who was either an allogeneic HSCT recipient or a stem cell or donor lymphocyte infusion donor (not recorded which). It is not recorded whose cells these are; they may come from a transplant donor.

This clonotype has more than one count but fewer than ten. V usage is TRBV4-3 and J usage is TRBJ1-1; a possible D gene is TRBD1 (5 bases). Germline values: CDR1 LGHNA, CDR2 YSLEER. This CDR3 has 14 residues. The germline V and J ends were trimmed by 1 base and 3 bases, with 9 bases remaining between them. DNA for the CDR3: TGCGCCAGCAGCCAAGGCCAGGGTTACACTGAAGCTTTCTTT. Residues: CASSQGQGYTEAFF.

The CDR3 sequence: CSVTVRGVEQYF. For the CDR3, the DNA is TGCAGCGTTACAGTCCGGGGGGTTGAGCAGTACTTC. The chain links TRBV29-1 to TRBJ2-7; 7 bases are a match to TRBD2. CDR1 is SQVTM, CDR2 ANQGSEA, per germline. J lost 7 bases, V lost 5 bases, and 8 bases had no gene match. The CDR3 totals 12 residues.

V gene TRBV4-3 combines with J gene TRBJ1-2; possibly TRBD1 for D (5 bases). The CDR3 contains 15 residues. Germline V gives CDR1 LGHNA, CDR2 YSLEER. Trimming took off 4 bases at V and 9 bases at J, with 21 bases between the two ends. CDR3 bases: TGCGCCAGCAGCCCCCTCCGGGGCGGACATGTTAGCTACACCTTC. As protein: CASSPLRGGHVSYTF.

The V and J genes are TRBV4-1 and TRBJ1-1; no definite D call. The germline V and J ends were trimmed by 2 bases and 2 bases, with 21 bases remaining between them. The CDR3 spans 18 residues. Per the germline V gene, CDR1 is MGHRA and CDR2 is YSYEKL. In nucleotides, the CDR3 is TGCGCCAGCAGCCAAATGAACCTGGCTCGCCTGAAAAACACTGAAGCTTTCTTT. Translation gives CASSQMNLARLKNTEAFF.

The chain couples TRBV6-1 to TRBJ1-1; 9 nucleotides match TRBD1. Germline-derived CDR1 and CDR2 are MNHNS and SASEGT. The CDR3 consists of 15 residues. Trimming removed 7 bases from V and 5 bases from J; junction bases left unmatched: 11. CDR3 amino acids: CASNPQQGAGTEAFF. CDR3 nucleotide sequence: TGTGCCAGCAACCCTCAACAGGGGGCGGGTACTGAAGCTTTCTTT.

CDR3 DNA: TGTGCCAGCAGTTATCAGGGTTTGATGAACACTGAAGCTTTCTTT. Residues: CASSYQGLMNTEAFF. This chain joins TRBV6-5 and TRBJ1-1, with TRBD1 as a possible D gene (5 bases). The CDR3 runs to 15 residues. Looked up from germline, CDR1 is MNHEY and CDR2 is SVGAGI. V shed 3 bases and J shed 0 bases, with 11 bases lying between them.

This clonotype was picked up a small number of times. The rearrangement joins TRBV4-1 to TRBJ1-6; D is uncertain. Per germline, CDR1 MGHRA and CDR2 YSYEKL. The V end was cut by 5 bases, the J end by 3 bases, with 8 bases between. This CDR3 is built from 14 residues. The DNA of the CDR3 is TGCGCCAGCAGCTTCCGAATCTATAATTCACCCCTCCACTTT. It codes for CASSFRIYNSPLHF.

The chain combines TRBV6-6 with TRBJ1-5; D perhaps matches TRBD1 (5 bases). Germline CDR1 and CDR2: MNHNY and SVGAGI (reference sequence). Between the trimmed V and J ends, which lost 7 bases and 3 bases, there was a span of 13 bases. The CDR3 totals 14 residues. This CDR3 is CASTMTAFNQPQHF. The CDR3 nucleotides read TGTGCCAGCACCATGACAGCTTTCAATCAGCCCCAGCATTTT.

This clonotype turned up a few times. V usage is TRBV9 and J usage is TRBJ1-3; 7 positions match TRBD1. Unmatched junction bases numbered 1, after V lost 3 bases and J lost 4 bases. CDR1 is SGDLS and CDR2 is YYNGEE in the germline V gene. The CDR3 covers 13 residues. Written as DNA, the CDR3 is TGTGCCAGCAGCGAGGGACAGGGAAACACCATATATTTT. Amino acids: CASSEGQGNTIYF.

The V and J genes are TRBV3-1 and TRBJ2-5; a possible D gene is TRBD1 (5 bases). The CDR3 is made up of 12 amino acids. V lost 6 bases to trimming and J lost 3 bases, with 8 bases between them. CDR1 LGHDT and CDR2 YNNKEL come from the germline V gene (reference sequence). CDR3 protein: CASSVREETQYF. In DNA, the CDR3 is TGTGCCAGCAGTGTCAGGGAAGAGACCCAGTACTTC.

This clonotype was seen only a few times. The rearrangement links TRBV5-1 to TRBJ2-1; D not certain. The CDR3 extends over 12 amino acids. From germline, CDR1 is SGHRS and CDR2 YFSETQ. The V end was cut by 1 base, the J end by 6 bases, with 5 bases between. The CDR3 DNA reads as TGCGCCAGCAGCTTGTCGGTCAATGAGCAGTTCTTC. Translated: CASSLSVNEQFF.

This clonotype was detected once. V and J are TRBV5-1 and TRBJ1-4; 8 positions match TRBD1. The germline V gene has CDR1 SGHRS and CDR2 YFSETQ. CDR3 length: 14 residues. Germline trimming cut 4 bases from V and 7 bases from J; bases unmatched to any gene: 6. The CDR3 nucleotides are TGCGCCAGCAGCAATGGACAGGGAGTTGAAAAACTGTTTTTT. Translating it yields CASSNGQGVEKLFF.

This clonotype was counted only a few times. The chain couples TRBV6-2 or TRBV6-3 to TRBJ1-5, with a tentative D call TRBD1 (5 bases). V gave up 6 bases and J gave up 3 bases, with 9 bases separating them. CDR1 is MNHEY and CDR2 is SVGEGT in the germline V gene. There are 13 residues in the CDR3. CDR3 sequence reads: CASSRVTNQPQHF. The CDR3 coding sequence is TGTGCCAGCAGCAGGGTTACCAATCAGCCCCAGCATTTT.

This rearrangement joins TRBV5-1 to TRBJ2-5; possibly TRBD2 for D (6 bases). Germline V gives CDR1 SGHRS, CDR2 YFSETQ. V was clipped by 3 bases and J by 1 base, with 16 bases between them. The length of the CDR3 is 16 residues. DNA of the CDR3: TGCGCCAGCAGCTGGCCGCCCGGGACTGTCCAAGAGACCCAGTACTTC. Protein: CASSWPPGTVQETQYF.

This clonotype has just a few counts. The chain employs TRBV11-2 and TRBJ1-6, with D maybe TRBD1 (6 bases). Per germline, CDR1 SGHAT and CDR2 FQNNGV. The CDR3 has 13 residues. Trimming took 4 bases from V and 14 from J, leaving 15 bases between them. This CDR3 reads CASSYSGGASLHF. The CDR3 nucleotides are TGTGCCAGCAGCTACAGTGGGGGGGCCTCCCTCCACTTT.

The chain joins TRBV19 to TRBJ1-5, with D perhaps matching TRBD1 (5 bases). The CDR3 is 15 residues long. Germline CDR1 LNHDA, CDR2 SQIVND (reference sequence). Trimming removed 4 bases at V and 2 bases at J, with 12 bases between. CDR3 in amino acids: CASSNPAGGNQPQHF. CDR3 nucleotide sequence: TGTGCCAGTAGTAACCCGGCGGGGGGCAATCAGCCCCAGCATTTT.

A word on this clonotype: A read error may produce the germline difference seen at one junction end. The genes are TRBV12-3 or TRBV12-4 and TRBJ1-2; no firm D call. This CDR3 is 15 amino acids long. The CDR3: CASSLAGTAVVGYTF. The CDR3 DNA sequence: TGTGCCAGCAGTTTGGCGGGCACCGCAGTCGTGGGCTATACCTTC.

The J gene is TRBJ2-1, the V gene TRBV7-9; no clear D. Germline CDR1 SEHNR, CDR2 FQNEAQ (reference sequence). Trimming took 1 base from V and 7 from J, leaving 2 bases between them. The CDR3 totals 11 residues. CDR3 sequence: CASSLENEQFF. CDR3 DNA sequence: TGTGCCAGCAGCTTAGAAAATGAGCAGTTCTTC.

V and J are TRBV27 and TRBJ1-5; D uncertain. The length of the CDR3 is 13 residues. V lost 2 bases and J lost 3, with 5 bases in between. Germline lookup yields CDR1 MNHEY and CDR2 SMNVEV (reference sequence). CDR3 bases: TGTGCCAGCAGTTTAGTAGTCAATCAGCCCCAGCATTTT. The encoded protein is CASSLVVNQPQHF.

The genes are TRBV29-1 and TRBJ2-1; D is possibly TRBD1 (6 bases). The CDR3 consists of 13 residues. The V and J ends lost 4 bases and 7 bases respectively, with 14 bases between them. Per germline, CDR1 SQVTM and CDR2 ANQGSEA. CDR3 region: CSVALTGGNEQFF. DNA for the CDR3: TGCAGCGTTGCACTGACAGGCGGAAATGAGCAGTTCTTC.

This clonotype was counted ten times or more. This chain's CDR3 is CASSLGHSNTEAFF. For the CDR3, the DNA is TGCGCCAGCAGCTTGGGGCACTCGAACACTGAAGCTTTCTTT. The chain carries TRBV5-1 and TRBJ1-1; the D is unclear. This CDR3 comprises 14 residues. Germline V gene sequence: CDR1 SGHRS, CDR2 YFSETQ. V was cut by 0 bases and J by 1 base, with 7 bases left in between.

In its sample, this clonotype was seen a few times. The chain recombines TRBV7-2 with TRBJ1-5, with D possibly being TRBD1 (5 bases). CDR1 is SGHTA, CDR2 FQGNSA, per germline. This CDR3 region has 15 residues. The V gene lost 5 bases and the J gene lost 2 bases, with 13 bases spanning the gap. CDR3: CASSPSGTGNQPQHF. The CDR3 region has the DNA TGTGCCAGCAGCCCCTCAGGGACCGGCAATCAGCCCCAGCATTTT.